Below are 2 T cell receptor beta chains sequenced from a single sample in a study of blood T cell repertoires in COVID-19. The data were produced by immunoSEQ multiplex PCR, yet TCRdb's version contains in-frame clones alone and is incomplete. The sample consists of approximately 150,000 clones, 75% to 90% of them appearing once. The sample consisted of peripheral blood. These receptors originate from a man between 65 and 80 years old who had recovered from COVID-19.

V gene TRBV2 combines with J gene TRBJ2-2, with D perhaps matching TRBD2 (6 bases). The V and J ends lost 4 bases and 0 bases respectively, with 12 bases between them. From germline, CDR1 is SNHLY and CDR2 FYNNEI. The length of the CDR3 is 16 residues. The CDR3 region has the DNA TGTGCCAGCAGTGCTCCTAGCGCTACGAACACCGGGGAGCTGTTTTTT. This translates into CASSAPSATNTGELFF.

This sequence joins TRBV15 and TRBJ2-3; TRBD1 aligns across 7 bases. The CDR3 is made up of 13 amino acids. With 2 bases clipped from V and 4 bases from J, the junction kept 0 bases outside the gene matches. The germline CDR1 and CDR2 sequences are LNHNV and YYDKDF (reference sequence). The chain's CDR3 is CATSRQGADTQYF. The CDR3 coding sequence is TGTGCCACCAGCAGACAGGGGGCAGATACGCAGTATTTT.